The 20 T cell receptor beta chains listed next were all sequenced from one sample in a study of early T cells in non-severe SARS-CoV-2 infection. TCRdb called the 5' RACE reads again in MiXCR, with one record for every CDR3 protein. Of 75,000 to 100,000 distinct CDR3 sequences listed, approximately 14% were seen once; the top ten hold approximately 0.62%. The sequenced material came from whole blood. Source of these receptors: an adult who was a healthcare worker with PCR-confirmed SARS-CoV-2 infection or an uninfected control (not recorded which).

This clonotype appeared many times. The rearrangement joins TRBV27 to TRBJ2-3, with 9 bases fitting TRBD1. With 4 bases clipped from V and 1 base from J, the junction kept 3 bases outside the gene matches. Germline CDR1 and CDR2: MNHEY and SMNVEV (reference sequence). The CDR3 runs to 15 residues. The CDR3 nucleotides are TGTGCCAGCAGTTCCCGGGACAGGGGCACAGATACGCAGTATTTT. It translates to CASSSRDRGTDTQYF.

The CDR3 spells CASSRGTRGSITYEQYV. The CDR3 nucleotides are TGTGCCAGCAGCCGGGGGACCCGGGGCAGTATCACCTACGAGCAGTACGTC. This chain connects TRBV2 to TRBJ2-7; D might be TRBD2 (6 bases). Per germline, CDR1 SNHLY and CDR2 FYNNEI. This CDR3 region has 17 residues. Trimming took off 6 bases at V and 2 bases at J, with 23 bases between the two ends.

This clonotype was seen only a few times. The J gene is TRBJ1-1, the V gene TRBV5-6; D is ambiguous. Germline CDR1 is SGHDT and CDR2 is YYEEEE. V lost 2 bases and J 1 base, leaving 12 bases between the germline ends. The CDR3 has 15 residues. In nucleotides, the CDR3 is TGTGCCAGCAGCTTCGCTAGGACCGCGAACACTGAAGCTTTCTTT. Residues: CASSFARTANTEAFF.

This clonotype was seen only a few times. The chain couples TRBV6-2 or TRBV6-3 to TRBJ2-7; weak D call: TRBD1 (5 bases). CDR3 length: 14 amino acids. Trimming removed 5 bases from V and 0 bases from J, with 11 bases in between. Germline V gives CDR1 MNHEY, CDR2 SVGEGT. The CDR3: CASSQDTVSYEQYV. The CDR3 DNA is TGTGCCAGCAGTCAGGACACTGTCTCCTACGAGCAGTACGTC.

This clonotype was detected ten times or more. V usage is TRBV7-2 and J usage is TRBJ1-2, with D perhaps TRBD1 (6 bases). Deletions cut 2 bases from V and 7 bases from J, with 8 bases between. The CDR3 is 12 residues long. The V gene's germline CDR1 is SGHTA and CDR2 FQGNSA. The CDR3 sequence is CASSLPRGGYTF. CDR3 sequence (DNA): TGTGCCAGCAGCTTACCCAGGGGTGGCTACACCTTC.

V gene TRBV12-3 or TRBV12-4 combines with J gene TRBJ1-2, with 9 bases that match TRBD1. The J segment lost 2 bases and the V segment lost 3 bases, leaving 4 bases of the junction unmatched. The CDR3 is 15 residues long. The CDR3 DNA reads TGTGCCAGCAGTTTGGGACAGGGAAGCAACTATGGCTACACCTTC. This sequence encodes CASSLGQGSNYGYTF.

This clonotype was counted a few times. This chain connects TRBV29-1 to TRBJ2-3; D perhaps matches TRBD2 (5 bases). The CDR3 runs to 10 residues. Germline V lookup: CDR1 SQVTM, CDR2 ANQGSEA. With 7 bases removed from V and 5 bases from J, the gap between germline ends came to 7 bases. CDR3 region: CSAGIDTQYF. CDR3 DNA: TGCAGCGCCGGGATAGATACGCAGTATTTT.

This clonotype turned up a few times. V and J are TRBV2 and TRBJ1-1, with D tentatively TRBD1 (6 bases). Trimming removed 4 bases at V and 0 bases at J, with 15 bases between. The CDR3 spans 16 residues. Germline CDR1 and CDR2: SNHLY and FYNNEI. CDR3 protein: CASSANRQALNTEAFF. CDR3 DNA: TGTGCCAGCAGTGCAAACCGACAGGCTCTGAACACTGAAGCTTTCTTT.

This clonotype was seen many times. J is TRBJ1-5 and V is TRBV21-1. TRBV21-1 is a pseudogene. The CDR3 runs 16 residues. The CDR3 sequence is CASTSNALLSCQPQHF. CDR3 DNA: TGTGCCAGCACCTCAAATGCATTACTTAGTTGTCAGCCCCAGCATTTT.

CDR3 sequence reads: CASSDSRDRYNEKLFF. The CDR3 nucleotides are TGTGCCAGCAGCGATAGCAGGGACAGATATAATGAAAAACTGTTTTTT. V and J are TRBV7-8 and TRBJ1-4; 7 positions agree with TRBD1. The CDR3 is 16 residues long. Germline V gene sequence: CDR1 SGHVS, CDR2 FQNEAQ. V dropped 5 bases and J dropped 4; count of bases not matched to a gene: 10.

The genes are TRBV7-2 and TRBJ2-5; D is undetermined. This CDR3 contains 13 residues. The V gene's germline CDR1 is SGHTA and CDR2 FQGNSA. Trimming removed 1 base at V and 3 bases at J, with 6 bases between. CDR3 in amino acids: CASSLGVKETQYF. DNA of the CDR3: TGTGCCAGCAGCTTAGGGGTCAAAGAGACCCAGTACTTC.

In this sample, this clonotype turned up a few times. The chain links TRBV5-6 to TRBJ2-1; no clear D gene. This CDR3 spans 11 amino acids. Trimming took 0 bases from V and 12 from J, leaving 7 bases between them. Germline CDR1 reads SGHDT; CDR2 reads YYEEEE. The CDR3, as DNA: TGTGCCAGCAGCTTGGGGTACGGGCAGTTCTTC. Its protein product is CASSLGYGQFF.

This clonotype was seen only a few times. The chain recombines TRBV11-2 with TRBJ2-6; TRBD2 is a possible D gene (5 bases). This CDR3 contains 18 residues. From germline, CDR1 is SGHAT and CDR2 FQNNGV. The V gene lost 1 base and the J gene lost 2 bases, with 15 bases spanning the gap. CDR3: CASSLGVRRSPGANVLTF. CDR3 DNA sequence: TGTGCCAGCAGCTTAGGAGTTCGGAGGTCCCCTGGGGCCAACGTCCTGACTTTC.

This clonotype was detected a few times. The chain is built from TRBV20-1 and TRBJ2-5; TRBD2 matches 11 bases. Germline V gene sequence: CDR1 DFQATT, CDR2 SNEGSKA (reference sequence). CDR3 length: 14 amino acids. V shed 3 bases and J 4 bases; nucleotides not matched to a gene: 4. The CDR3 DNA reads as TGCAGTGCTAGCCCCACTAGCGGGGGAGAGACCCAGTACTTC. It yields the protein CSASPTSGGETQYF.

This clonotype was found many times. This sequence joins TRBV5-1 and TRBJ1-2, with TRBD1 as a possible D gene (6 bases). This CDR3 is built from 14 residues. CDR1 and CDR2 (germline): SGHRS, YFSETQ. V lost 4 bases and J 6 bases, leaving 16 bases between the germline ends. CDR3 sequence reads: CASSNRVEGDGYTF. CDR3 in DNA: TGCGCCAGCAGCAACAGGGTTGAAGGGGATGGCTACACCTTC.

This clonotype has more than one count but fewer than ten. The gene calls are TRBV6-2 or TRBV6-3 and TRBJ2-7; 11 bases agree with TRBD2. Germline V CDR1 and CDR2: MNHEY, SVGEGT. V lost 5 bases and J lost 4; bases outside the gene matches: 7. The CDR3 runs 15 residues. In DNA form, the CDR3 reads TGTGCCAGCAGTACCGGGACTAGCGGATCATACGAGCAGTACGTC. Protein: CASSTGTSGSYEQYV.

This clonotype was detected only a few times. The chain uses TRBV21-1 and TRBJ2-7; whether TRBD2, the table's D call, matches the DNA was not checked. TRBV21-1 is reported as a pseudogene. This CDR3 has 15 amino acids. The DNA of the CDR3 is TGTGCCAGCAGCGAGGGCAGAAATGTGATCCACGAGCAGTACGTC. Protein: CASSEGRNVIHEQYV.

This sequence joins TRBV4-1 and TRBJ2-2; perhaps TRBD1 as D (7 bases). Per the germline V gene, CDR1 is MGHRA and CDR2 is YSYEKL. V lost 4 bases and J lost 2, with 14 bases in between. This CDR3 comprises 16 residues. This chain's CDR3 is CASSPRGDRNTGELFF. In DNA, the CDR3 is TGCGCCAGCAGCCCGAGGGGGGACAGAAACACCGGGGAGCTGTTTTTT.

This clonotype appeared a few times. The V and J genes are TRBV12-3 or TRBV12-4 and TRBJ2-1; D remains unclear. V was trimmed by 3 bases and J by 3 bases, leaving 12 bases between them. This CDR3 has 15 amino acids. CDR3 sequence: CASSFGGNYYNEQFF. The CDR3, as DNA: TGTGCCAGCAGTTTTGGCGGAAACTACTACAATGAGCAGTTCTTC.

The V call is TRBV24-1, the J call TRBJ2-1; perhaps TRBD1 as D (6 bases). Between the trimmed V and J ends, which lost 4 bases and 0 bases, there was a span of 12 bases. The CDR3 is 16 residues long. Germline V gene lookup returns CDR1 KGHDR and CDR2 SFDVKD. CDR3 amino acids: CATSDSGADSYNEQFF. CDR3 bases: TGTGCCACCAGTGACTCAGGGGCCGACTCCTACAATGAGCAGTTCTTC.